The rows below give T cell receptor beta chains drawn from one sample of a study of blood T cell repertoires in COVID-19. Method: immunoSEQ multiplex PCR; TCRdb's copy keeps in-frame clones and lacks some. The data show roughly 200,000 clones, about 87% seen once. The sample taken for sequencing was PBMCs or T cells enriched from blood (not recorded which). The receptors come from a man aged 30 to 45 who had recovered from COVID-19. Both conserved end residues are part of each CDR3. A D gene is named only where the DNA matches it firmly. The size of a clone is reported for some rows only, either as once, few or many, or as a class for expanded clones.

v_gene	d_gene	abundance	j_gene	CDR3nt	CDR3aa
TRBV6-2/TRBV6-3	NA	NA	TRBJ2-2	TGTGCCAGCAGTTTGTCTTTTACCGGGGAGCTGTTTTTT	CASSLSFTGELFF
TRBV23-1	NA	NA	TRBJ1-4	TGCGCCAGCAGTCATCGGCGGGGGCGATATGAAAAACTGTTTTTT	CASSHRRGRYEKLFF
TRBV27	TRBD2	NA	TRBJ2-7	TGTGCCAGCAGCCGTACCCTAGCGGGAGGGCCCTACGAGCAGTACTTC	CASSRTLAGGPYEQYF
TRBV25-1	NA	NA	TRBJ1-1	TGTGCCAGCAGTAACACAGGGAATATAGGCATCATGAACACTGAAGCTTTCTTT	CASSNTGNIGIMNTEAFF
TRBV5-1	NA	NA	TRBJ1-1	TGCGCCAGCAGCTTGTCGTCCAGGGCGAACACTGAAGCTTTCTTT	CASSLSSRANTEAFF
TRBV4-3	NA	NA	TRBJ2-1	TGCGCCAGCAGCCAAGATAGGGTATTTGAGGCTAGCGCTCTCGGGCAGTTCTTC	CASSQDRVFEASALGQFF
TRBV19	NA	NA	TRBJ1-1	TGTGCCAGTAGTTCCAGGGGGAACACTGAAGCTTTCTTT	CASSSRGNTEAFF
TRBV5-6	NA	NA	TRBJ1-2	TGTGCCAGCAGCTTGGACAGGGTTGGCTACACCTTC	CASSLDRVGYTF
TRBV6-2/TRBV6-3	NA	once	TRBJ2-2	TGTGCCAGCAGTTACGGGGCTAACACCGGGGAGCTGTTTTTT	CASSYGANTGELFF
TRBV28	NA	NA	TRBJ1-1	TGTGCCAGCACCCCCTTAGAACTACTGAACACTGAAGCTTTCTTT	CASTPLELLNTEAFF
TRBV15	NA	NA	TRBJ1-5	TGTGCCACCAGCAATACAGGGAGCAATCAGCCCCAGCATTTT	CATSNTGSNQPQHF
TRBV6-1	TRBD2	NA	TRBJ2-7	TGTGCCAGCAGTGAGCGGGAGTTGGTGTACGAGCAGTACTTC	CASSERELVYEQYF
TRBV7-8	TRBD1	NA	TRBJ1-1	TGTGCCAGCAGCTCGGGACAGGGGGTTCTTAACACTGAAGCTTTCTTT	CASSSGQGVLNTEAFF
TRBV19	NA	NA	TRBJ1-1	TGTGCCAGTAGTATAGAGGCAGGGTACGAAGCTTTCTTT	CASSIEAGYEAFF
TRBV7-2	NA	NA	TRBJ1-4	TGTGCCAGCAGCTTGCTGCGGGAGGGAAAACTGTTTTTT	CASSLLREGKLFF
TRBV30	NA	once	TRBJ2-2	TGTGCCTGGACTGCGGGACTGAACACCGGGGAGCTGTTTTTT	CAWTAGLNTGELFF
TRBV27	NA	few	TRBJ1-5	TGTGCCAGCAGTTTAACCGGGGGAGTTGGTCAGCCCCAGCATTTT	CASSLTGGVGQPQHF
TRBV19	TRBD1	NA	TRBJ1-5	TGTGCCAGTAGTCTCGGGACAGATGGAGATCAGCCCCAGCATTTT	CASSLGTDGDQPQHF
TRBV5-5	NA	once	TRBJ1-2	TGTGCCAGCAGCTTGGCCCGGCCCGGGGGAGCTAACTATGGCTACACCTTC	CASSLARPGGANYGYTF
TRBV5-1	NA	few	TRBJ1-6	TGCGCCAGCAGCGCTGGACGGGACTCCTATAATTCACCCCTCCACTTT	CASSAGRDSYNSPLHF
TRBV4-3	TRBD2	NA	TRBJ2-5	TGCGCCAGCAGCCAAGATTATGCTAGCGGGAGGGCCCCAGAGACCCAGTACTTC	CASSQDYASGRAPETQYF
TRBV27	TRBD1	NA	TRBJ1-1	TGTGCCAGCAGTGACCCGGGACAGGGGGCGGAAGCTTTCTTT	CASSDPGQGAEAFF
TRBV7-2	NA	NA	TRBJ2-5	TGTGCCAGCAGCTTTGGGGGGTACCAAGAGACCCAGTACTTC	CASSFGGYQETQYF
TRBV5-4	TRBD2	NA	TRBJ2-1	TGTGCCAGCAGCCTCCGTCTAGCGGACTACAATGAGCAGTTCTTC	CASSLRLADYNEQFF
TRBV3-1/TRBV3-2	TRBD2	NA	TRBJ2-5	TGTGCCAGCAGCCAACAAGCGGGGGGGCGAGAGACCCAGTACTTC	CASSQQAGGRETQYF